Below, 27 T cell receptor beta chains from the same sample are listed, as sequenced in a study of cytomegalovirus exposure and HLA in healthy donors. Primers included in the PCR were 60 Vbeta and 13 Jbeta primers. Clones were read by immunoSEQ multiplex PCR, and TCRdb kept only the in-frame ones, dropping some. Among 100,000 or so clones, 13% to 15% were seen once, and the ten largest hold more than 0.65%. Sequencing was done on a sample of PBMCs. All receptors derive from a female donor in good health and CMV-seronegative.

This clone turned up a few times. This chain links TRBV7-3 with TRBJ2-7, with 9 bases that match TRBD1. This CDR3 has 15 residues. With V trimmed by 2 bases and J by 3 bases, 5 bases remained unmatched. CDR1 SGHTA and CDR2 FQGTGA come from the germline V gene. CDR3 region: CASSLGRDRVYEQYF. The CDR3, as DNA: TGTGCCAGCAGCTTAGGGCGGGACAGGGTCTACGAGCAGTACTTC. Based on the CDR3 plus reference TRBV7-3 and TRBJ2-7, the full variable domain is GAGVSQTPSNKVTEKGKYVELRCDPISGHTALYWYRQSLGQGPEFLIYFQGTGAADDSGLPNDRFFAVRPEGSVSTLKIQRTERGDSAVYLCASSLGRDRVYEQYFGPGTRLTVT.

As concerns this clone: This sample includes further DNA sequences coding for the same CDR3. This chain joins TRBV11-2 and TRBJ1-1; no definite D call. CDR3 length: 15 amino acids. Trimming removed 1 base at V and 6 bases at J, with 15 bases between. Germline CDR1 and CDR2: SGHAT and FQNNGV. DNA for the CDR3: TGTGCCAGCAGCTTAGCCCCCGGGGTGCGGGCTGAAGCTTTCTTT. Encoded protein: CASSLAPGVRAEAFF.

This clone has only a few counts. V usage is TRBV5-6 and J usage is TRBJ1-6; D call uncertain. Trimming pared 4 bases from V and 0 bases from J, leaving 11 bases between. The CDR3 totals 16 residues. Germline CDR1 reads SGHDT; CDR2 reads YYEEEE. CDR3: CASSVAQSSYNSPLHF. The CDR3 DNA reads as TGTGCCAGCAGCGTGGCACAGAGCTCCTATAATTCACCCCTCCACTTT.

The CDR3 region is CAWSGRVSPTSYEQYF. For the CDR3, the DNA is TGTGCCTGGAGTGGTAGAGTCTCGCCGACTTCCTACGAGCAGTACTTC. The chain combines TRBV30 with TRBJ2-7; D gene uncertain. The CDR3 spans 16 residues. The ends were cut back, 1 base at V and 1 base at J, with 17 bases in the middle. Germline CDR1 and CDR2: GTSNPN and SVGIG (reference sequence).

V and J are TRBV4-3 and TRBJ2-5; a weak D match, TRBD1 (5 bases). This CDR3 has 16 amino acids. Looked up from germline, CDR1 is LGHNA and CDR2 is YSLEER. V was cut by 0 bases and J by 5 bases, with 16 bases left in between. CDR3 sequence reads: CASSQDHRKGWETQYF. DNA for the CDR3: TGCGCCAGCAGCCAAGATCACAGGAAGGGTTGGGAGACCCAGTACTTC.

The chain employs TRBV2 and TRBJ1-5, with D tentatively TRBD1 (5 bases). The V gene's germline CDR1 is SNHLY and CDR2 FYNNEI. The CDR3 covers 17 residues. The V and J ends lost 4 bases and 3 bases respectively, with 19 bases between them. The CDR3, as DNA: TGTGCCAGCAGTGTTTCCTTAGCCTCAGGGTACAATCAGCCCCAGCATTTT. Amino acids: CASSVSLASGYNQPQHF.

The V call is TRBV6-5, the J call TRBJ1-2; 7 positions agree with TRBD1. CDR1 is MNHEY, CDR2 SVGAGI, per germline. Trimming cost V 4 bases and J 8 bases; bases outside gene matches: 10. The CDR3 has 14 amino acids. In nucleotides, the CDR3 is TGTGCCAGCAGTTTACGGGAGGGGGCTAAAGGCTACACCTTC. It yields the protein CASSLREGAKGYTF.

This chain links TRBV2 with TRBJ2-7; TRBD1 might be the D (6 bases). CDR1 SNHLY and CDR2 FYNNEI come from the germline V gene. V was shortened by 4 bases and J by 3 bases, with 13 bases between the two germline ends. The CDR3 spans 14 residues. CDR3 coding DNA: TGTGCCAGCAGTGGAATCTCAGGGGTCTACGAGCAGTACTTC. Protein: CASSGISGVYEQYF. Looking up the rest from reference TRBV2 and TRBJ2-7 gives the full variable domain: EPEVTQTPSHQVTQMGQEVILRCVPISNHLYFYWYRQILGQKVEFLVSFYNNEISEKSEIFDDQFSVERPDGSNFTLKIRSTKLEDSAMYFCASSGISGVYEQYFGPGTRLTVT.

This clone was picked up a small number of times. The chain couples TRBV19 to TRBJ2-1, with D perhaps TRBD1 (5 bases). The CDR3 contains 15 residues. Trimming took 1 base from V and 6 from J, leaving 13 bases between them. CDR1 LNHDA and CDR2 SQIVND come from the germline V gene (reference sequence). The CDR3 nucleotides are TGTGCCAGTAGTATAGTTAAGGGGCAAGGCAATGAGCAGTTCTTC. This translates into CASSIVKGQGNEQFF.

This chain connects TRBV9 to TRBJ1-2; D remains ambiguous. Trimming cost V 0 bases and J 4 bases, with 10 bases left between them. Germline V gives CDR1 SGDLS, CDR2 YYNGEE. There are 14 residues in the CDR3. CDR3 nucleotides: TGTGCCAGCAGCGTAGACGAGGGCGTCTATGGCTACACCTTC. Amino acids: CASSVDEGVYGYTF.

In the case of this clone: Other DNA sequences in this specimen translate into the identical CDR3. The rearrangement links TRBV5-6 to TRBJ2-3; D may be TRBD2 (7 bases). The V gene's germline CDR1 is SGHDT and CDR2 YYEEEE. Trimming took 2 bases from V and 1 from J, leaving 11 bases between them. The CDR3 contains 15 residues. CDR3 nucleotides: TGTGCCAGCAGCTTTCCGGGGGGCGGCACAGATACGCAGTATTTT. It translates to CASSFPGGGTDTQYF.

This clone was observed many times. The chain is built from TRBV14 and TRBJ1-2; 8 bases agree with TRBD1. This CDR3 spans 18 amino acids. The junction had 16 bases not matched to a gene; V was cut back by 0 bases and J by 7 bases. Per germline, CDR1 SGHDN and CDR2 FVKESK. The CDR3 sequence is CASSQDTGTGSSRGGYTF. DNA for the CDR3: TGTGCCAGCAGCCAAGACACCGGGACAGGCTCTTCGCGGGGTGGCTACACCTTC.

The rearrangement uses TRBV30 and TRBJ2-7; 9 bases are shared with TRBD2. The CDR3 length is 12 residues. With V trimmed by 5 bases and J by 2 bases, 1 base remained unmatched. Germline V gene data show CDR1 as GTSNPN and CDR2 as SVGIG (reference sequence). This CDR3 reads CAWASGTYEQYF. CDR3 nucleotide sequence: TGTGCCTGGGCTAGCGGGACCTACGAGCAGTACTTC.

There are a few counts of this clone. V gene TRBV6-6 combines with J gene TRBJ1-1; 7 bases are shared with TRBD1. Germline V gene sequence: CDR1 MNHNY, CDR2 SVGAGI (reference sequence). V lost 2 bases to trimming and J lost 4 bases; unmatched junction nucleotides: 4. The CDR3 runs 14 residues. The DNA of the CDR3 is TGTGCCAGCAGTTACGAACAGGGGTCCACTGAAGCTTTCTTT. Translation: CASSYEQGSTEAFF.

V is TRBV19 and J is TRBJ2-4; D is unresolved. V was pared by 3 bases and J by 0 bases, with 3 bases between. The CDR3 is 13 amino acids. Germline CDR1 and CDR2: LNHDA and SQIVND (reference sequence). As DNA, the CDR3 is TGTGCCAGTAGTATCCAAGCCAAAAACATTCAGTACTTC. The encoded protein is CASSIQAKNIQYF.

The table lists this clone with a few counts. The chain has TRBV7-2 and TRBJ2-7; 7 nucleotides line up with TRBD2. Germline lookup yields CDR1 SGHTA and CDR2 FQGNSA. The CDR3 covers 13 residues. J was trimmed by 3 bases and V by 4 bases; bases with no gene match: 3. This CDR3 is CASSYGGSYEQYF. The CDR3 DNA reads as TGTGCCAGCAGCTACGGGGGGAGCTACGAGCAGTACTTC.

In its sample, this clone was seen a few times. The rearrangement joins TRBV4-3 to TRBJ2-3; 7 bases agree with TRBD2. The CDR3 runs 18 residues. J lost 5 bases, V lost 2 bases, and 16 bases had no gene match. Germline CDR1 is LGHNA and CDR2 is YSLEER. The CDR3 DNA sequence: TGCGCCAGCAGCCAAACCCCGGGACTACCCCTTTTGGGAGATACGCAGTATTTT. Translating it yields CASSQTPGLPLLGDTQYF.

This clone was detected only a few times. The chain employs TRBV29-1 and TRBJ2-5; 10 positions agree with TRBD2. V trimming: 3 bases; J trimming: 6 bases; junction bases outside the gene matches: 4. The CDR3 loop spans 13 amino acids. CDR1 is SQVTM, CDR2 ANQGSEA, per germline. Here the CDR3 reads CSVEGLAIQTQYF. The CDR3 DNA is TGCAGCGTTGAGGGACTAGCGATCCAGACCCAGTACTTC.

The table lists this clone with a few counts. The V call is TRBV14, the J call TRBJ1-6, with 9 bases lining up with TRBD1. V shed 4 bases and J 3 bases; nucleotides not matched to a gene: 4. This CDR3 region has 16 residues. Germline assignment: CDR1 SGHDN and CDR2 FVKESK. The CDR3 loop reads CASSPGTGLYNSPLHF. The CDR3 DNA sequence: TGTGCCAGCAGCCCCGGGACAGGGCTCTATAATTCACCCCTCCACTTT.

The gene calls are TRBV4-3 and TRBJ1-2; no reliable D call. In germline, CDR1 is LGHNA, CDR2 YSLEER. This CDR3 spans 15 amino acids. Trimming removed 0 bases at V and 0 bases at J, with 8 bases between. CDR3 sequence reads: CASSQDSSANYGYTF. The CDR3 DNA is TGCGCCAGCAGCCAAGATAGCTCAGCTAACTATGGCTACACCTTC.

This clone has a handful of counts. The V and J genes are TRBV4-2 and TRBJ2-3; 13 bases agree with TRBD2. Looked up from germline, CDR1 is LGHNA and CDR2 is YNFKEQ. This CDR3 has 18 amino acids. Trimming took 3 bases from V and 0 from J; bases not matched to a gene: 6. In DNA, the CDR3 is TGTGCCAGCAGCCACCCCGGGACTAGCGGGACTAGCACAGATACGCAGTATTTT. Amino acid sequence: CASSHPGTSGTSTDTQYF.

The rearrangement joins TRBV19 to TRBJ2-7; 7 nucleotides line up with TRBD2. The CDR3 contains 14 residues. Germline V lookup: CDR1 LNHDA, CDR2 SQIVND (reference sequence). The V segment lost 6 bases and the J segment 6 bases; nucleotides outside the gene matches: 11. The CDR3 DNA reads TGTGCCAGTAGCCAAGGGGACTACTCCCTCGAGCAGTACTTC. Translation: CASSQGDYSLEQYF.

This clone was seen a handful of times. This chain links TRBV28 with TRBJ2-7; D possibly corresponds to TRBD1 (6 bases). The ends were cut back, 4 bases at V and 2 bases at J, with 18 bases in the middle. The CDR3 has 16 residues. CDR1 and CDR2 from the germline V gene are MDHEN and SYDVKM. The CDR3 region is CASSSSKGGVTYEQYF. CDR3 coding DNA: TGTGCCAGCAGTTCCTCAAAAGGGGGAGTTACCTACGAGCAGTACTTC.

The rearrangement links TRBV5-6 to TRBJ1-2, with 7 bases lining up with TRBD1. There are 11 residues in the CDR3. Looked up from germline, CDR1 is SGHDT and CDR2 is YYEEEE. J gave up 14 bases and V 6 bases, and 10 bases lay outside the gene matches. CDR3 coding DNA: TGTGCCAGCACCTTCGGACAGGAGGAGACCTTC. Translating it yields CASTFGQEETF. Complete variable domain (other parts from reference TRBV5-6 and TRBJ1-2): DAGVTQSPTHLIKTRGQQVTLRCSPKSGHDTVSWYQQALGQGPQFIFQYYEEEERQRGNFPDRFSGHQFPNYSSELNVNALLLGDSALYLCASTFGQEETFGSGTRLTVV.

This clone appeared a few times. The genes are TRBV28 and TRBJ1-5; D is perhaps TRBD1 (6 bases). Trimming removed 3 bases at V and 4 bases at J, with 13 bases between. Per germline, CDR1 MDHEN and CDR2 SYDVKM. This CDR3 is built from 15 residues. The CDR3 nucleotides read TGTGCCAGCAGTTTGTCCACAGGGAGTAATCAGCCCCAGCATTTT. This encodes CASSLSTGSNQPQHF.

This chain joins TRBV27 and TRBJ2-3; 11 nucleotides agree with TRBD2. J was trimmed by 2 bases and V by 7 bases; bases with no gene match: 5. The germline gives CDR1 MNHEY, CDR2 SMNVEV (reference sequence). The CDR3 loop spans 15 amino acids. In nucleotides, the CDR3 is TGTGCCAGCACCCTAGCGGGAGGACTCACAGATACGCAGTATTTT. Translated: CASTLAGGLTDTQYF.

A few counts support this clone. This chain joins TRBV30 and TRBJ1-1; D possibly corresponds to TRBD1 (6 bases). Germline CDR1 and CDR2: GTSNPN and SVGIG (reference sequence). The CDR3 has 13 amino acids. Trimming pared 3 bases from V and 10 bases from J, leaving 18 bases between. The CDR3 protein is CAWSLVGAQRAFF. CDR3 coding DNA: TGTGCCTGGAGCCTGGTGGGGGCCCAAAGAGCTTTCTTT. The full variable domain, completed using reference TRBV30 and TRBJ1-1, is SQTIHQWPATLVQPVGSPLSLECTVEGTSNPNLYWYRQAAGRGLQLLFYSVGIGQISSEVPQNLSASRPQDRQFILSSKKLLLSDSGFYLCAWSLVGAQRAFFGQGTRLTVV.